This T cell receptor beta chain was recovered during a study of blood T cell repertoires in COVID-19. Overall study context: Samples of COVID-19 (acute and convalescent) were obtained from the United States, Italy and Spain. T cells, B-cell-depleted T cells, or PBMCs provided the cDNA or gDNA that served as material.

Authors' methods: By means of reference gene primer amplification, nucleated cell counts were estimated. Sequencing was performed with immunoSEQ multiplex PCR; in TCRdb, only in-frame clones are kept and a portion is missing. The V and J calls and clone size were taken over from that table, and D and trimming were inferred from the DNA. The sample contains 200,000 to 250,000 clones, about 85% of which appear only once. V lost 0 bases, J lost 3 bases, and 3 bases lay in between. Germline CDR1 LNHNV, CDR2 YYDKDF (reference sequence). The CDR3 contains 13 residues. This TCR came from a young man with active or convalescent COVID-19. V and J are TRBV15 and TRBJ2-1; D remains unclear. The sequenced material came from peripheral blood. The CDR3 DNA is TGTGCCACCAGCAGAGATAGCTACAATGAGCAGTTCTTC. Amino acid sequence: CATSRDSYNEQFF.